Listed here are 10 T cell receptor beta chains from one sample, sequenced in a study of T cells in Graves' hyperthyroidism and ophthalmopathy. TCR beta CDR3 sequences were amplified from RNA transcripts. TCR CDR3 underwent first-round RT-PCR with the HTBI primer set. One entry per CDR3 protein, called by TCRdb with MiXCR from the multiplex PCR reads. The sample lists roughly 380,000 distinct CDR3 sequences, roughly an eighth occurring once. Input material: blood. All receptors come from a woman under 30 with Graves' hyperthyroidism.

This clonotype was seen at least ten times. This chain links TRBV11-2 with TRBJ2-7; 7 bases are shared with TRBD2. The CDR3 totals 14 residues. CDR1 is SGHAT, CDR2 FQNNGV, per germline. The V segment lost 5 bases and the J segment 6 bases; nucleotides outside the gene matches: 10. The CDR3 is CASSPGLVFPEQYF. Written as DNA, the CDR3 is TGTGCCAGCAGCCCCGGACTAGTATTTCCCGAGCAGTACTTC.

This clonotype was recorded a few times. V is TRBV2 and J is TRBJ2-2; the D gene is possibly TRBD1 (6 bases). The CDR3 loop spans 14 amino acids. V gave up 8 bases and J gave up 4 bases, with 14 bases separating them. The germline V gene has CDR1 SNHLY and CDR2 FYNNEI. This chain's CDR3 is CASGTGSSTGELFF. CDR3 coding DNA: TGTGCCAGCGGAACAGGGAGCAGCACCGGGGAGCTGTTTTTT.

In this sample, this clonotype turned up many times. The CDR3 coding sequence is TGTGCCACCAGCAGAGTGCGGGAGGGCCTGACAGATACGCAGTATTTT. Amino acid sequence: CATSRVREGLTDTQYF. This chain uses TRBV15 with TRBJ2-3; 9 bases line up with TRBD2. V dropped 1 base and J dropped 3; count of bases not matched to a gene: 5. In germline, CDR1 is LNHNV, CDR2 YYDKDF (reference sequence). This CDR3 region has 16 residues.

This clonotype was seen many times. The chain uses TRBV4-3 and TRBJ1-3; the D is unclear. Deletions cut 0 bases from V and 4 bases from J, with 4 bases between. CDR3 size: 13 residues. Germline V gene sequence: CDR1 LGHNA, CDR2 YSLEER. CDR3 region: CASSQETGNTIYF. The CDR3 DNA reads as TGCGCCAGCAGCCAAGAGACAGGAAACACCATATATTTT.

This clonotype was found many times. The chain employs TRBV27 and TRBJ2-5; D not certain. The V and J ends lost 4 bases and 5 bases respectively, with 11 bases between them. The CDR3 runs to 13 residues. Germline loops: CDR1 MNHEY, CDR2 SMNVEV (reference sequence). The CDR3 loop is CASSSTVLETQYF. CDR3 nucleotides: TGTGCCAGCAGTTCGACGGTTTTGGAGACCCAGTACTTC.

CDR3 DNA sequence: TGTGCCAGTAGTATAGCGGGACAGCACACCGGGGAGCTGTTTTTT. This codes for CASSIAGQHTGELFF. The chain links TRBV19 to TRBJ2-2; 7 positions match TRBD1. Germline V CDR1 and CDR2: LNHDA, SQIVND (reference sequence). The CDR3 is made up of 15 amino acids. The trim removed 1 base at V and 3 bases at J, leaving 2 bases unmatched.

This clonotype showed up just a few times. The chain uses TRBV9 and TRBJ2-7; a possible D gene is TRBD1 (6 bases). V was shortened by 4 bases and J by 0 bases, with 11 bases between the two germline ends. CDR3 length: 14 residues. Germline lookup yields CDR1 SGDLS and CDR2 YYNGEE. CDR3 sequence reads: CASSRGTFSYEQYF. CDR3 bases: TGTGCCAGCAGCCGAGGGACATTCTCCTACGAGCAGTACTTC.

Ten or more counts support this clonotype. The chain combines TRBV27 with TRBJ1-5; D remains ambiguous. Trimming took off 6 bases at V and 9 bases at J, with 24 bases between the two ends. This CDR3 region has 16 residues. Germline CDR1 and CDR2: MNHEY and SMNVEV (reference sequence). The CDR3 DNA sequence: TGTGCCAGCAGCCCTCCTCTAGGCCCCGATCGTCGGCCCCAGCATTTT. This sequence encodes CASSPPLGPDRRPQHF.

The chain combines TRBV5-8 with TRBJ1-5, with 7 bases aligning to TRBD1. This CDR3 has 17 residues. The V gene end was trimmed by 8 bases and the J gene end by 1 base; junction bases not matched to a gene: 15. The germline V gene encodes CDR1 SGHTS and CDR2 YDEGEE. This chain's CDR3 is CASSIQRQGMSNQPQHF. The DNA for the CDR3 is TGTGCCAGTAGTATTCAAAGACAGGGTATGAGCAATCAGCCCCAGCATTTT.

Ten or more counts support this clonotype. The V gene is TRBV2, the J gene TRBJ1-1, with D hard to call. In germline, CDR1 is SNHLY, CDR2 FYNNEI. There are 12 residues in the CDR3. Deletions cut 4 bases from V and 5 bases from J, with 8 bases between. Here the CDR3 DNA reads TGTGCCAGCAGTGTGGTGGGAACTGAAGCTTTCTTT. This translates into CASSVVGTEAFF.